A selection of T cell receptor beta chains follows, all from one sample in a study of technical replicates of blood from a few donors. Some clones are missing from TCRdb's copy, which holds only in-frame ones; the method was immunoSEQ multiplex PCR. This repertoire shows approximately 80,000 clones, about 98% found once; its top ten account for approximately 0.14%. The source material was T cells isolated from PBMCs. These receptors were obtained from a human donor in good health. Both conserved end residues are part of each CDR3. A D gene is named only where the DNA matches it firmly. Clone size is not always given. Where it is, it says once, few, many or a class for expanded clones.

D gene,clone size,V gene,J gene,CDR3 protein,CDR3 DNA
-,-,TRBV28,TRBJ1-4,CASSNTGSYNEKLFF,TGTGCCAGCAGTAACACCGGGTCCTATAATGAAAAACTGTTTTTT
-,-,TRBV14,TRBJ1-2,CASSQDSRRAYGYTF,TGTGCCAGCAGCCAAGATAGCAGGAGGGCGTATGGCTACACCTTC
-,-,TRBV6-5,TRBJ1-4,CASRVQANEKLFF,TGTGCCAGCAGGGTACAGGCCAATGAAAAACTGTTTTTT
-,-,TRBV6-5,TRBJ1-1,CASKHLNTEAFF,TGTGCCAGCAAACATTTGAACACTGAAGCTTTCTTT
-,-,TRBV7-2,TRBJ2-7,CASSLAGGAYLYEQYF,TGTGCCAGCAGCCTCGCGGGTGGAGCCTACCTCTACGAGCAGTACTTC
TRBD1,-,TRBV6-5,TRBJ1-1,CASRTPGGSDAEAFF,TGTGCCAGCAGAACCCCAGGGGGGTCCGACGCTGAAGCTTTCTTT
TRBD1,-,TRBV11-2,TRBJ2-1,CASSLAQSGQFSSYNEQFF,TGTGCCAGCAGCTTAGCCCAATCGGGACAGTTTAGCTCCTACAATGAGCAGTTCTTC
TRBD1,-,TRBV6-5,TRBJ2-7,CASGQGFSYEQYF,TGTGCCAGCGGACAGGGCTTCTCCTACGAGCAGTACTTC
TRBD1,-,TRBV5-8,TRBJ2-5,CASSWGVTGGFQETQYF,TGTGCCAGCAGCTGGGGTGTGACAGGGGGTTTCCAAGAGACCCAGTACTTC
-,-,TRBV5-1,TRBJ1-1,CASSSTGPEAFF,TGCGCCAGCAGCTCGACAGGTCCTGAAGCTTTCTTT
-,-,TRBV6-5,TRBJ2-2,CASSYRENGELFF,TGTGCCAGCAGTTACAGGGAGAACGGGGAGCTGTTTTTT
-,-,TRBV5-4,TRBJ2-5,CASSLYGVNSETQYF,TGTGCCAGCAGCTTGTATGGAGTAAACTCTGAGACCCAGTACTTC
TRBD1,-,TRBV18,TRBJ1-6,CASSQGADNSPLHF,TGTGCCAGCTCACAGGGGGCTGATAATTCACCCCTCCACTTT
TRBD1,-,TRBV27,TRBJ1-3,CATKRDRALNTIYF,TGTGCCACCAAACGGGACAGGGCACTAAACACCATATATTTT
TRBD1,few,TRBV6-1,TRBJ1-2,CASRKPGGSYGYTF,TGTGCCAGCAGAAAGCCAGGGGGTTCCTATGGCTACACCTTC